Presented here are 20 T cell receptor beta chains from one specimen sequenced in a study of human T cells and chemical hapten exposure. Time point reported: patch test 3, about 24 weeks after DPC sensitization. Treatment specified: therapeutic diphenylcyclopropenone sensitization with weekly scalp DPC. One entry per CDR3 protein results from TCRdb running MiXCR on the RACE reads. The sample lists about 190,000 distinct CDR3 sequences, approximately 24% occurring once. The specimen comprised whole blood, sampled in connection with sensitization to the hapten diphenylcyclopropenone (DPC). These receptors came from a woman aged 40 to 50 with alopecia areata. Some clones in this sample may be carry-over from other donors' samples.

This clonotype occurred a few times. The chain combines TRBV7-9 with TRBJ1-1, with D uncertain. V was cut by 2 bases and J by 7 bases, with 5 bases left in between. Germline assignment: CDR1 SEHNR and CDR2 FQNEAQ (reference sequence). The CDR3 is 11 residues long. The CDR3 region has the DNA TGTGCCAGCAGCTTATACCGTGAAGCTTTCTTT. Protein product: CASSLYREAFF.

V is TRBV27 and J is TRBJ1-6; a possible D gene is TRBD1 (6 bases). Trimming stripped 3 bases from V and 7 bases from J, with 10 bases between. Germline V gene lookup returns CDR1 MNHEY and CDR2 SMNVEV (reference sequence). The CDR3 has 14 residues. The CDR3 DNA follows: TGTGCCAGCAGTTTTCTGGGGGCCAATTCACCCCTCCACTTT. This gives the protein CASSFLGANSPLHF.

The chain is built from TRBV28 and TRBJ1-1, with D hard to call. The CDR3 has 14 amino acids. V lost 10 bases and J lost 1, with 16 bases in between. CDR1 is MDHEN and CDR2 is SYDVKM in the germline V gene. The CDR3 coding sequence is TGTGCCACCAAATGGGCGGGAGCGAACACTGAAGCTTTCTTT. As protein: CATKWAGANTEAFF. Based on the CDR3 plus reference TRBV28 and TRBJ1-1, the full variable domain is DVKVTQSSRYLVKRTGEKVFLECVQDMDHENMFWYRQDPGLGLRLIYFSYDVKMKEKGDIPEGYSVSREKKERFSLILESASTNQTSMYLCATKWAGANTEAFFGQGTRLTVV.

The chain employs TRBV28 and TRBJ2-5; D call uncertain. V lost 7 bases to trimming and J lost 7 bases, with 19 bases between them. Germline V gene data show CDR1 as MDHEN and CDR2 as SYDVKM. The CDR3 is 14 amino acids. The CDR3: CASTIAALRGTQYF. CDR3 bases: TGTGCCAGCACCATTGCGGCACTCCGAGGGACCCAGTACTTC. Drawing the rest from reference TRBV28 and TRBJ2-5, the complete variable domain is DVKVTQSSRYLVKRTGEKVFLECVQDMDHENMFWYRQDPGLGLRLIYFSYDVKMKEKGDIPEGYSVSREKKERFSLILESASTNQTSMYLCASTIAALRGTQYFGPGTRLLVL.

The DNA of the CDR3 is TGTGCCAGCACTCCGGAGCCGCTTGGCACCGGGGAGCTGTTTTTT. This encodes CASTPEPLGTGELFF. The chain carries TRBV6-5 and TRBJ2-2; D unclear. Trimming removed 7 bases from V and 4 bases from J, with 16 bases in between. The CDR3 spans 15 residues. Germline-derived CDR1 and CDR2 are MNHEY and SVGAGI.

This clonotype turned up a few times. The gene calls are TRBV27 and TRBJ2-6; D may be TRBD1 (6 bases). The CDR3 is 15 residues long. Germline values: CDR1 MNHEY, CDR2 SMNVEV (reference sequence). Trimming cost V 6 bases and J 0 bases, with 9 bases left between them. CDR3 in amino acids: CASRPQGSGANVLTF. The CDR3 region has the DNA TGTGCCAGCAGACCACAGGGCTCTGGGGCCAACGTCCTGACTTTC.

This clonotype was observed a handful of times. CDR3 bases: TGCGCCAGCAGCCAGCAGGTCTCGAATATCTATGGCTACACCTTC. It codes for CASSQQVSNIYGYTF. The rearrangement joins TRBV4-1 to TRBJ1-2; no clear D gene. The length of the CDR3 is 15 residues. Germline CDR1 MGHRA, CDR2 YSYEKL. V shed 3 bases and J shed 4 bases, with 15 bases lying between them.

J is TRBJ1-2 and V is TRBV20-1; D is unresolved. Germline V gene lookup returns CDR1 DFQATT and CDR2 SNEGSKA (reference sequence). V was cut by 4 bases and J by 5 bases, with 17 bases left in between. This CDR3 is 14 amino acids long. In DNA form, the CDR3 reads TGCAGTGCTACCCCCCCGGACCTCCGGTATGGCTACACCTTC. It translates to CSATPPDLRYGYTF.

This clonotype was seen many times. The rearrangement joins TRBV18 to TRBJ1-1, with a weak D call TRBD1 (5 bases). The V gene lost 8 bases and the J gene lost 5 bases, with 21 bases spanning the gap. The germline V gene has CDR1 KGHSH and CDR2 LQKENI. There are 15 residues in the CDR3. The CDR3, as DNA: TGTGCCAGCACGGCTATGGGGGGAGTAGGGACTGAAGCTTTCTTT. Translation gives CASTAMGGVGTEAFF.

The table lists this clonotype with a few counts. V and J are TRBV10-3 and TRBJ2-7; tentatively, D is TRBD1 or TRBD2 (5 bases each). Looked up from germline, CDR1 is ENHRY and CDR2 is SYGVKD. Trimming shortened V by 4 bases and J by 3 bases, and 7 bases separated the two germline ends. The CDR3 runs to 12 residues. DNA of the CDR3: TGTGCCATCAGTGGGGACGGCTACGAGCAGTACTTC. Amino acids: CAISGDGYEQYF.

This clonotype was counted a few times. This chain uses TRBV7-9 with TRBJ1-4; D gene uncertain. CDR1 SEHNR and CDR2 FQNEAQ come from the germline V gene (reference sequence). The CDR3 totals 13 residues. Trimming took off 5 bases at V and 9 bases at J, with 13 bases between the two ends. The CDR3 DNA reads as TGTGCCAGCAGCCACTCCACCCCTCAAAAACTGTTTTTT. Translating gives CASSHSTPQKLFF.

This clonotype was seen a few times. This chain links TRBV12-3 or TRBV12-4 with TRBJ1-2; no clear D gene. V lost 5 bases to trimming and J lost 4 bases, with 11 bases between them. CDR3 length equals 13 residues. The CDR3 loop is CASSPWAGYGYTF. CDR3 sequence (DNA): TGTGCCAGCAGTCCGTGGGCCGGCTATGGCTACACCTTC.

This clonotype showed up just a few times. This chain uses TRBV6-5 with TRBJ1-6; D remains unclear. Germline V gene lookup returns CDR1 MNHEY and CDR2 SVGAGI. V gave up 6 bases and J gave up 12 bases, with 15 bases separating them. The CDR3 totals 13 residues. CDR3 in amino acids: CASSSTSGGPLHF. CDR3 bases: TGTGCCAGCAGCTCAACGTCCGGAGGACCCCTCCACTTT.

The chain links TRBV4-3 to TRBJ2-7; tentative D call: TRBD2 (6 bases). Germline CDR1 reads LGHNA; CDR2 reads YSLEER. V was trimmed by 0 bases and J by 3 bases, leaving 12 bases between them. The CDR3 is 15 residues long. The CDR3 coding sequence is TGCGCCAGCAGCCAAGATTGGACGGGAGACTACGAGCAGTACTTC. Translated, it gives CASSQDWTGDYEQYF.

The chain carries TRBV20-1 and TRBJ2-7, with 11 bases lining up with TRBD1. The CDR3 length is 14 residues. V shed 2 bases and J 6 bases; nucleotides not matched to a gene: 6. Germline lookup yields CDR1 DFQATT and CDR2 SNEGSKA (reference sequence). The CDR3 sequence: CSARWDRGRGEQYF. In DNA, the CDR3 is TGCAGTGCTAGATGGGACAGGGGGAGAGGCGAGCAGTACTTC.

The V gene is TRBV7-2, the J gene TRBJ2-3; D not certain. The length of the CDR3 is 14 residues. The germline V gene encodes CDR1 SGHTA and CDR2 FQGNSA. V was clipped by 2 bases and J by 2 bases, with 8 bases between them. This chain's CDR3 is CASSLTAATDTQYF. In DNA form, the CDR3 reads TGTGCCAGCAGCTTAACGGCTGCCACAGATACGCAGTATTTT.

Concerning this clonotype: With a much larger clone just one base away, this may be a read error. The rearrangement joins TRBV20-1 to TRBJ2-1; tentatively, D is TRBD1 (5 bases). Per germline, CDR1 DFQATT and CDR2 SNEGSKA (reference sequence). Trimming took off 5 bases at V and 16 bases at J, with 27 bases between the two ends. This CDR3 region has 14 residues. The CDR3 sequence: CSAGAPLDTGQVFF. The CDR3 nucleotides read TGCAGTGCTGGAGCGCCACTGGACACCGGCCAGGTATTCTTC.

J is TRBJ1-1 and V is TRBV29-1; tentatively, D is TRBD1 (5 bases). V dropped 4 bases and J dropped 2 bases, with 17 bases sitting between them. The CDR3 loop spans 15 amino acids. Germline CDR1 is SQVTM and CDR2 is ANQGSEA. CDR3 amino acids: CSVVISGTGNTEAFF. In DNA form, the CDR3 reads TGCAGCGTTGTTATTTCCGGGACGGGAAACACTGAAGCTTTCTTT.

There are a few counts of this clonotype. V gene TRBV6-2 or TRBV6-3 combines with J gene TRBJ2-7; 11 positions match TRBD2. The V segment lost 2 bases and the J segment 5 bases; nucleotides outside the gene matches: 5. Germline CDR1 is MNHEY and CDR2 is SVGEGT. CDR3 size: 15 residues. CDR3 sequence: CASSYTSGSSNEQYF. Written as DNA, the CDR3 is TGTGCCAGCAGTTACACTAGCGGGAGTTCCAACGAGCAGTACTTC.

This clonotype has only a few counts. The V and J genes are TRBV5-1 and TRBJ1-6; no reliable D call. Germline V CDR1 and CDR2: SGHRS, YFSETQ. V was pared by 1 base and J by 8 bases, with 13 bases between. The CDR3 consists of 15 residues. The CDR3 nucleotides are TGCGCCAGCAGCTTGAGGCACAGCGGGGATTCACCCCTCCACTTT. Protein product: CASSLRHSGDSPLHF.